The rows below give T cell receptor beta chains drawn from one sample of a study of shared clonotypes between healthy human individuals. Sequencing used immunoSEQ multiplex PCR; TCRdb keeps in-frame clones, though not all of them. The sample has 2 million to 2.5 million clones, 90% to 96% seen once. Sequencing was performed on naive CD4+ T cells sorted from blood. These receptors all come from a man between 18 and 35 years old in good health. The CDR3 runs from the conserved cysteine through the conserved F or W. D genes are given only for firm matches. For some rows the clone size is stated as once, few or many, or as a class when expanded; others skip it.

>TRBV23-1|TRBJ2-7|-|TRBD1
TGCGCCAGCAAACTGATTATGGGACAGGGGGCACAAGAGCAGTACTTC
CASKLIMGQGAQEQYF
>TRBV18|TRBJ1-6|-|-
TGTGCCAGCTCACCTCCGACAGCCGACCCCTATAATTCACCCCTCCACTTT
CASSPPTADPYNSPLHF
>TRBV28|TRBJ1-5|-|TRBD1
TGTGCCAGCAGTTTATGGAGGGCAGGGGGACTGATCAATCAGCCCCAGCATTTT
CASSLWRAGGLINQPQHF
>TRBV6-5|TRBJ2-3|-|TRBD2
TGTGCCAGCAGTTACTCCGGGACTAGCGTCGCAGATACGCAGTATTTT
CASSYSGTSVADTQYF
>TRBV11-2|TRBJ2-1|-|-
TGTGCCAGCAGCTTTCCTGGAGTGTACAATCGGTTCTTC
CASSFPGVYNRFF
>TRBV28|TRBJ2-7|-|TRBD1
TGTGCCAGCAGTTCGGGACAGGTAAACTCCTACGAGCAGTACTTC
CASSSGQVNSYEQYF
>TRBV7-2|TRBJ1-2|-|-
TGTGCCAGCAGCGATTTCTATGGCTACACCTTC
CASSDFYGYTF
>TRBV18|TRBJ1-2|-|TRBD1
TGTGCCAGCTCACCTGACAGGGGCTCACTCAACTATGGCTACACCTTC
CASSPDRGSLNYGYTF
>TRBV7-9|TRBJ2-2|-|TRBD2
TGTGCCAGCAGCATGTCAGCGGGGCGGACCGGGGAGCTGTTTTTT
CASSMSAGRTGELFF
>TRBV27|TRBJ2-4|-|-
TGTGCCAGCAGCCGGGCAGGGGTTGGGAAAAACATTCAGTACTTC
CASSRAGVGKNIQYF
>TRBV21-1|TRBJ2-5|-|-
TGTGCCAGCTCCCCTCAGGGCGAACAAGAGACCCAGTACTTC
CASSPQGEQETQYF
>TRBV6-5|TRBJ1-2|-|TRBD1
TGTGCCAGCAGTAGAACAGGGGAAGGCTACACCTTC
CASSRTGEGYTF
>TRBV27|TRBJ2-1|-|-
TGTGCCAGCAGTTTATTCCCTGCGGGGATCTACAATGAGCAGTTCTTC
CASSLFPAGIYNEQFF
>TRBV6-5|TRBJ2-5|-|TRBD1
TGTGCCAGCAGCGTTTACCGGGACAGTAAGACCCAGTACTTC
CASSVYRDSKTQYF
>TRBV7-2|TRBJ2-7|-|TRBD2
TGTGCCAGCAGCTTAAAGAGGCCTAGCGGGAGACTAAATTACGAGCAGTACTTC
CASSLKRPSGRLNYEQYF
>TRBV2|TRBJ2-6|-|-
TGTGCCAGCAGTGGGGTTGGGGCCAACGTCCTGACTTTC
CASSGVGANVLTF
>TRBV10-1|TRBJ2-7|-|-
TGCGCCAGCAGTGAATCGGGGACCTACGAGCAGTACTTC
CASSESGTYEQYF
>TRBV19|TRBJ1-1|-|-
TGTGCCAGTTGGGAGACTGGTAGGGCTGAAGCTTTCTTT
CASWETGRAEAFF
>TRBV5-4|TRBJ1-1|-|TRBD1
TGTGCCAGCAGCCTACAGGGGGCGGGAACTGAAGCTTTCTTT
CASSLQGAGTEAFF
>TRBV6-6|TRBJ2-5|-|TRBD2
TGTGCCAGCAGTTACCGCAGCGGGGGGACAGCGGCCCAGTACTTC
CASSYRSGGTAAQYF
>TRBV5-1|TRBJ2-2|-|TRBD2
TGCGCCAGCAGCAGCGGCGGGGGGCCGAACACCGGGGAGCTGTTTTTT
CASSSGGGPNTGELFF
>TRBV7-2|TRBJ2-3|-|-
TGTGCCAGCAGTCCCCGGTCAAGCCTAGATACGCAGTATTTT
CASSPRSSLDTQYF
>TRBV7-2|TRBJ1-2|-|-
TGTGCCAGCAGCAATACCCCGTCGCGGGACTATGGCTACACCTTC
CASSNTPSRDYGYTF
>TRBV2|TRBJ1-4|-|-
TGTGCCAGCAGTGAAGCACCAGGGTCAAAAGTACTGTTTTTT
CASSEAPGSKVLFF
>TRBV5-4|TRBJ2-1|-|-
TGTGCCAGCAGCGAGGACCAGGCGGCCTACAATGAGCAGTTCTTC
CASSEDQAAYNEQFF
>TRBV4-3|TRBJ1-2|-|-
TGCGCCAGCAGCCAAGATCCAACGACGAAGGGCTATGGCTACACCTTC
CASSQDPTTKGYGYTF
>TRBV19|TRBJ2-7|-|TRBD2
TGTGCCACCGCAGGGACTAGCGGGAGGAAAAGCTCCTACGAGCAGTACTTC
CATAGTSGRKSSYEQYF
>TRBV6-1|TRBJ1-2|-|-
TGTGCCAGCAGTGACGTGCTAGGGGGGAACTATGGCTACACCTTC
CASSDVLGGNYGYTF
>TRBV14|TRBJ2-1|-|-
TGTGCCAGCAGCCGAAATTCCCGACCCAACAATGAGCAGTTCTTC
CASSRNSRPNNEQFF
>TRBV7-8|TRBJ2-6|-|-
TGTGCCAGCAGCCTCGGGACCGGGGCCAACGTCCTGACTTTC
CASSLGTGANVLTF
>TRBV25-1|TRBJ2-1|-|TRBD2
TGTGCCAGCAGTCGGACTAGCGGGAGTCAGCGGGAGCAGTTCTTC
CASSRTSGSQREQFF
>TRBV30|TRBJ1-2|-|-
TGTGCCTGGAGTGTACTCGGGTATGACTACACCTTC
CAWSVLGYDYTF
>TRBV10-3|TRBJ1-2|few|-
TGTGCCATCAGCGAACAGGCTTATGGCTACACCTTC
CAISEQAYGYTF
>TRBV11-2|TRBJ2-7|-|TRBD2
TGTGCCAGCAGCTTAGATCTTCTACTAGCGGGCCCATCCTACGAGCAGTACTTC
CASSLDLLLAGPSYEQYF
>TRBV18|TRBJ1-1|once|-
TGTGCCAGCTCACCGTACACTGAAGCTTTCTTT
CASSPYTEAFF
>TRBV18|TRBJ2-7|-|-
TGTGCCAGCTCACCAACAAGCTCCTACGAGCAGTACTTC
CASSPTSSYEQYF
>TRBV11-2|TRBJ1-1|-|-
TGTGCCAGCACCCCACGATTAGGGGGGGACACTGAAGCTTTCTTT
CASTPRLGGDTEAFF
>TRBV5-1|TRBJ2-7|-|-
TGCGCCAGCAGCTTGCAGCCTGACTACGAGCAGTACTTC
CASSLQPDYEQYF
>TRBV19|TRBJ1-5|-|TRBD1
TGTGCCAGTAGTGAGACAGGGGGCACTCAGCCCCAGCATTTT
CASSETGGTQPQHF
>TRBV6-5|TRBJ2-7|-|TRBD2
TGTGCCAGCAGACGTAGCGGGAAGGACGAGCAGTACTTC
CASRRSGKDEQYF
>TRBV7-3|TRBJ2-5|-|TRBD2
TGTGCCAGCAGCACGACTAGCGGGGCCCAAGAGACCCAGTACTTC
CASSTTSGAQETQYF
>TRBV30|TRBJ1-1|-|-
TGTGCCTGGATGGCGCTCTTGGGGGGAACTGAAGCTTTCTTT
CAWMALLGGTEAFF